The clone carrying this T cell receptor (beta chain) has at least ten counts. No antigen is known for it. This entry is derived from a study of T-cell reconstitution after alpha-beta-depleted transplantation in children. Preparing the TCRbeta library involved the use of unique molecular identifiers. TCRdb re-called the PCR reads through MiXCR, storing one row per CDR3 protein. The top ten clones hold 12% to 15% of a sample with fewer than 550,000 distinct CDR3 sequences, 9.5% to 12% of them seen once. The CDR3 loop spans 14 amino acids. Trimming pared 0 bases from V and 1 base from J, leaving 6 bases between. CDR1 and CDR2 from the germline V gene are LGHDT and YNNKEL (reference sequence). Study conclusions and caveats: Some patients showed high day-60 TCRbeta diversity, which derived from surviving recipient T cells and thymic progenitors. Approximately two months post-transplant, alpha-beta T cells reportedly originated from several hundred expanded graft clones. T-cell counts and diversity at one year post-transplant came mainly from newly produced T cells.

The sample here was PBMCs, mostly from graft donor cells, taken 180 days after TCRalphabeta/CD19-depleted stem cell transplant. The TCR comes from a female patient aged 2-15 years who had a stem cell transplant for aplastic anemia, so the T cells may come from the graft donor. The chain is built from TRBV3-1 and TRBJ1-1; no firm D call. The CDR3 protein is CASSQEVGNTEAFF. DNA for the CDR3: TGTGCCAGCAGCCAAGAGGTTGGGAACACTGAAGCTTTCTTT.